This is a list of T cell receptor beta chains from one sample in a study of T-cell reconstitution after alpha-beta-depleted transplantation in children. TCRdb recomputed calls from the PCR reads with MiXCR, one row per CDR3 protein. The data hold roughly 790,000 distinct CDR3 sequences, with around 15% observed a single time. The input for sequencing was PBMCs, mostly from graft donor cells, taken 360 days after TCRalphabeta/CD19-depleted stem cell transplant. These receptors were collected from a male patient aged 10-17 years who had a stem cell transplant for acute lymphoblastic leukemia, so the T cells may come from the graft donor. The CDR3 runs from the conserved cysteine through the conserved F or W. A D gene is named only where the DNA matches it firmly. Clone size is given for some rows only: seen once, a few or many times, or a class if the clone is expanded.

TRBV20-1	-	TRBJ1-1	many	TGCAGTGCTAGAGATAGTCGGTTGAACACTGAAGCTTTCTTT	CSARDSRLNTEAFF
TRBV15	TRBD2	TRBJ2-3	few	TGTGCCACCAGCACATTCCTAGCGGGACGAACAGATACGCAGTATTTT	CATSTFLAGRTDTQYF
TRBV27	-	TRBJ2-2	few	TGTGCCAGCAGTTCGCCCCGTATAGTCGGGGAGCTGTTTTTT	CASSSPRIVGELFF
TRBV12-3/TRBV12-4	-	TRBJ2-7	-	TGTGCCAGCAGTCTTGTAGGCGGGTTCTCCTACGAGCAGTACTTC	CASSLVGGFSYEQYF
TRBV5-6	-	TRBJ2-5	many	TGTGCCAGCAGCTTGGGGGTCGGGAGGACCCAGTACTTC	CASSLGVGRTQYF
TRBV5-5	TRBD2	TRBJ2-3	-	TGTGCCAGCAGCTTGGCCGCTAGCGGGAGGTTCCCCGATACGCAGTATTTT	CASSLAASGRFPDTQYF
TRBV3-1	-	TRBJ2-1	few	TGTGCCAGCAGCCAAGAGGGGTTTTGGGGCTATAGCGCTGACAATGAGCAGTTCTTC	CASSQEGFWGYSADNEQFF
TRBV29-1	-	TRBJ2-5	many	TGCAGCGCAGCAAAGCTCATAGGAGGAGAGACCCAGTACTTC	CSAAKLIGGETQYF
TRBV4-1	TRBD2	TRBJ2-1	-	TGCGCCAGCAGCCCAGCTGGGGGAGCGGGAGGGAACAATGAGCAGTTCTTC	CASSPAGGAGGNNEQFF
TRBV6-5	TRBD1	TRBJ2-7	-	TGTGCCAGCAGTTACGCCAGGGGGCGGGGTGACGAGCAGTACTTC	CASSYARGRGDEQYF
TRBV3-1	TRBD2	TRBJ2-3	-	TGTGCCAGCAGCCAAGGACCCGGGAGGGATACGCAGTATTTT	CASSQGPGRDTQYF
TRBV25-1	TRBD1	TRBJ1-2	-	TGTGCCAGCAGGGGACAGGGCGGGGATGGCTACACCTTC	CASRGQGGDGYTF
TRBV24-1	TRBD1	TRBJ2-7	few	TGTGCCACCAGTGATCAAGGGACAGGCAGCTCCTACGAGCAGTACTTC	CATSDQGTGSSYEQYF
TRBV7-9	TRBD1	TRBJ2-3	many	TGTGCCAGCACCTTTGAGACAGGGGACACAGATACGCAGTATTTT	CASTFETGDTDTQYF
TRBV3-1	-	TRBJ2-5	few	TGTGCCAGCACCCTCGCACGGTCTACCCAGTACTTC	CASTLARSTQYF
TRBV6-2/TRBV6-3	TRBD2	TRBJ2-7	-	TGTGCCAGCAGTAAACGGACTAGCGGGAGTTTCGAGCAGTACTTC	CASSKRTSGSFEQYF
TRBV29-1	TRBD2	TRBJ2-1	few	TGCAGCGTTGGAGGCGGGAGGCCCTACAATGAGCAGTTCTTC	CSVGGGRPYNEQFF
TRBV5-5	-	TRBJ1-1	few	TGTGCCAGCAGCTTGATCCCCGGGATTGACACTGAAGCTTTCTTT	CASSLIPGIDTEAFF
TRBV9	TRBD2	TRBJ2-3	many	TGTGCCAGCAGCCTGGGACTAGCGGCACTATCAGATACGCAGTATTTT	CASSLGLAALSDTQYF
TRBV5-1	TRBD2	TRBJ2-3	-	TGCGCCAGCAGTCGGATGGCTAGCGGGAGGACAGATACGCAGTATTTT	CASSRMASGRTDTQYF
TRBV5-1	-	TRBJ2-2	-	TGCGCCAGCAGCCGTCGGACTTCGAACACCGGGGAGCTGTTTTTT	CASSRRTSNTGELFF
TRBV4-1	-	TRBJ2-3	many	TGCGCCAGCAGCCAAGATAGAGGTTACACAGATACGCAGTATTTT	CASSQDRGYTDTQYF
TRBV6-5	TRBD2	TRBJ2-1	many	TGTGCCAGCAGTTACCTGCGGGAGGGGACAAATGAGCAGTTCTTC	CASSYLREGTNEQFF
TRBV19	TRBD1	TRBJ2-2	once	TGTGCCAGTAAAAGGACAGGGGGCACCGGGGAGCTGTTTTTT	CASKRTGGTGELFF
TRBV20-1	TRBD2	TRBJ2-7	-	TGCAGTGCTACCCGGGGGGGACACCCCAGGGGCTACGAGCAGTACTTC	CSATRGGHPRGYEQYF
TRBV7-8	-	TRBJ2-1	many	TGTGCCAGCAGCTTAGACTCGCGGATGAGCTCCTACAATGAGCAGTTCTTC	CASSLDSRMSSYNEQFF
TRBV7-9	TRBD1	TRBJ2-7	-	TGTGCCAGCAGCGGCGACCGGGACAGCCGAGCCTACGAGCAGTACTTC	CASSGDRDSRAYEQYF
TRBV4-2	-	TRBJ2-1	few	TGTGCCAGCAGCCAAGAGAGGCGGCACAGCTCCTACAATGAGCAGTTCTTC	CASSQERRHSSYNEQFF
TRBV5-6	TRBD1	TRBJ1-4	-	TGTGCCAGCAGACTACAGGGGGTTGAAAAACTGTTTTTT	CASRLQGVEKLFF
TRBV7-3	TRBD2	TRBJ2-3	many	TGTGCCAGCAGCCCGGGACTAGCGGGAGGTGGCGATACGCAGTATTTT	CASSPGLAGGGDTQYF
TRBV7-9	TRBD1	TRBJ2-3	many	TGTGCCAGCAGCCCTCTTGACAGGGCTACGCAGTATTTT	CASSPLDRATQYF